This TCR beta chain was sequenced in a study of neurological immune-mediated disorders. Study-wide points: HTLV-1-associated myelopathy had the most TCR clonal expansion, and multiple sclerosis had the least, less than healthy controls. The expanded clones of different subjects shared no CDR3 amino acid sequences (suggesting private repertoires in all groups).

There were 850,000 to 1,000,000 CD4+ or CD8+ T cells used in the sorted libraries. The cDNA came from 5'RACE with 10-nucleotide random UMIs. One entry per CDR3 protein results from TCRdb running MiXCR on the 5' RACE reads. Of about 37,000 distinct CDR3 sequences detected, approximately 10% appear once; the ten largest clones hold less than 5%. Trimming left V 5 bases short and J 7 bases short, with 11 bases between. Germline V gene lookup returns CDR1 DFQATT and CDR2 SNEGSKA (reference sequence). The CDR3 consists of 11 residues. This clonotype is deemed medium-sized (0.01 to 0.1%). Its specificity is not known.

The chain carries TRBV20-1 and TRBJ1-2; D is unclear. This TCR was sampled from a woman aged 25 to 39 with HTLV-1-associated myelopathy (HAM/TSP). Sequenced sample: CD4+ T cells from blood. In nucleotides, the CDR3 is TGCAGTGCTTTCACTGGTCGTGGCTACACCTTC. It translates to CSAFTGRGYTF.